The next 2 T cell receptor beta chains were all read from a single sample in a study of T cell responses to AZD1222 COVID-19 vaccine. Clones were read by immunoSEQ multiplex PCR, and TCRdb kept only the in-frame ones, dropping some. The table records roughly 120,000 clones, around nine tenths of them present only once. The sequencing here drew on peripheral blood, taken 28 days after the second AZD1222 dose. These receptor sequences come from an adult who received the AZD1222 COVID-19 vaccine.

The chain uses TRBV5-6 and TRBJ1-2, with unresolved D. Germline V CDR1 and CDR2: SGHDT, YYEEEE. The length of the CDR3 is 13 residues. The V end lost 5 bases, the J end lost 6 bases, and 14 bases lay between the germline ends. The CDR3: CASRPQASDGYTF. The CDR3 DNA follows: TGTGCCAGCAGACCCCAGGCGTCGGATGGCTACACCTTC.

This chain links TRBV7-2 with TRBJ1-3; 10 positions match TRBD1. J lost 5 bases, V lost 5 bases, and 6 bases had no gene match. The CDR3 is 15 amino acids. CDR1 is SGHTA, CDR2 FQGNSA, per germline. In DNA, the CDR3 is TGTGCCAGCAGCCCCGACAGGGGGCAGCGAAACACCATATATTTT. Amino acids: CASSPDRGQRNTIYF.